This TCR beta chain comes out of a study of blood T cell repertoires in COVID-19 (TCRdb year 2020). Looking at the study overall: The collaborator samples originated in the United States, Italy and Spain and spanned the acute and convalescent phases of COVID-19. The samples were drawn from the first 160 participants of the ongoing ImmuneRACE study and from more than 1,000 subjects provided by 6 global collaborators. Where available, HLA class I and class II types were taken from metadata supplied by the sample provider and were not determined by assay-based typing. The prospective study material was composed of cDNA or gDNA derived from T cells, B-cell-depleted T cells, or PBMCs. Subjects who had been exposed to COVID-19, were actively infected with it, or had recovered from it provided the deeply sampled blood TCRbeta repertoires that made up the dataset. Sample metadata almost always included a de-identified subject ID, COVID-19 status, age in years and sex. A freely available public database, intended as a resource for researchers studying the immune response to SARS-CoV-2, is where the repertoires were released.

Results and caveats for the whole study, not just this receptor: Clinical and demographic metadata were provided uncurated, with the amount varying by source and participant.

With regard to this clone: Its antigen target is currently unknown. Base qualities are missing; no much larger clone stands one base away.

Samples from volunteer blood donors who had recovered from COVID-19 were contributed by a second Seattle source. Collaborating institutions collected whole blood in K2EDTA tubes following their own protocols. For TCRbeta analysis, collaborators shipped samples in one of three forms: frozen whole blood, isolated PBMCs, or DNA extracted from either of those sample types. Reading from cysteine to phenylalanine, the CDR3 counts 12 amino acids. The only DNA kept is the CDR3, 36 bases in frame from the first base. Taken from the germline V gene, the CDR1 and CDR2 loops are SNHLY and FYNNEI. The V and J ends are trimmed by 10 bases and 7 bases, leaving 16 bases between them. TCRbeta CDR3 regions were amplified from genomic DNA by means of the immunoSEQ Assay, a bias-controlled multiplex PCR. The published analysis was carried out like this. The number of nucleated cells in each sample was estimated by amplification of reference gene primers within the assay. To quantify the absolute abundance of each unique TCRbeta CDR3 rearrangement, sequence reads were collapsed and filtered. For each sample, productive Simpson clonality was calculated as the square root of Simpson's diversity index across productive rearrangements. Here the immuneACCESS table is served through TCRdb, limited to in-frame sequences with V and J called. Missing clones are a known gap in these copies; in checked studies unresolved V genes cover under half, and the rest lacks a known reason. That table supplies the V and J calls and clone size; D and trimming were determined from the DNA. The sample table shows 170,000 or so clones, and 85% to 90% are seen once. Together, the top ten hold about 1% of the sample.

Sequencing input: peripheral blood. The sequence joins TRBV2 to TRBJ1-1; the D gene identity is not certain. This sequence was found in a young woman who had recovered from COVID-19. The DNA is as follows: TGTGCCACCTCAGTGGTGCAGATTGAAGCTTTCTTT. Its protein is CATSVVQIEAFF.